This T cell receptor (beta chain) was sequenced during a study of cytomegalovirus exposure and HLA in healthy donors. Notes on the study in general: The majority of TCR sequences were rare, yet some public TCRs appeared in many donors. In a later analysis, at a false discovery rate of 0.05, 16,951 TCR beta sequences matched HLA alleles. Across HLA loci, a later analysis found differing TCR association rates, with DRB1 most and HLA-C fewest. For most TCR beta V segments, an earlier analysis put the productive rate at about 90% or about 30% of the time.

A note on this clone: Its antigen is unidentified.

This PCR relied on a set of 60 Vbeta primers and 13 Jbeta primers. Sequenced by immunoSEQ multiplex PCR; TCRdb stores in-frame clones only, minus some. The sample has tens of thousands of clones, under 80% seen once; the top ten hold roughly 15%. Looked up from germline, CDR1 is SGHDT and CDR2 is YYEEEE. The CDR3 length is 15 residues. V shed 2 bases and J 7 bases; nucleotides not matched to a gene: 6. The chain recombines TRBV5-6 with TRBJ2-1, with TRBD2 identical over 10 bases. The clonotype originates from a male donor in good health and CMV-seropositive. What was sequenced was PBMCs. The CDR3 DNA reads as TGTGCCAGCAGCTTCCCTAGCGGGAGTAGGAATGAGCAGTTCTTC. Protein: CASSFPSGSRNEQFF.